The 15 T cell receptor beta chains below were found in one sample sequenced in a study of blood T cell repertoires in COVID-19. Assay used: immunoSEQ multiplex PCR; TCRdb lists only in-frame clones, some missing. The top ten hold around 6.2% of the sample, which has roughly 140,000 clones, around four fifths seen once. Sample: PBMCs or T cells enriched from blood (not recorded which). Receptor source: a middle-aged woman who had recovered from COVID-19.

The CDR3 sequence is CASRWSFSSYNEQFF. CDR3 nucleotide sequence: TGTGCCAGCAGGTGGTCTTTTAGCTCCTACAATGAGCAGTTCTTC. The V gene is TRBV2, the J gene TRBJ2-1; D is ambiguous. V was cut by 6 bases and J by 0 bases, with 12 bases left in between. The length of the CDR3 is 15 residues. CDR1 is SNHLY, CDR2 FYNNEI, per germline.

CDR3 in DNA: TGTGCCAGTAGCAGTCCGGGACAGGGGACCTATGGCTACACCTTC. Encoded protein: CASSSPGQGTYGYTF. The gene calls are TRBV19 and TRBJ1-2, with TRBD1 matching 10 bases. The length of the CDR3 is 15 residues. V was pared by 6 bases and J by 4 bases, with 8 bases of the junction left unmatched. Germline values: CDR1 LNHDA, CDR2 SQIVND (reference sequence).

The chain employs TRBV6-5 and TRBJ1-5, with TRBD1 matching 8 bases. This CDR3 comprises 15 residues. Trimming took 8 bases from V and 2 from J; bases not matched to a gene: 8. CDR1 MNHEY and CDR2 SVGAGI come from the germline V gene. The CDR3 DNA sequence: TGTGCCAGCCTATCAGGGGGCCTCGGCAATCAGCCCCAGCATTTT. Its translation is CASLSGGLGNQPQHF.

The V and J genes are TRBV18 and TRBJ1-1; TRBD1 matches at 7 bases. The J segment lost 7 bases and the V segment lost 3 bases, leaving 8 bases of the junction unmatched. The CDR3 extends over 14 amino acids. Germline CDR1 and CDR2: KGHSH and LQKENI. This chain's CDR3 is CASSPEWTGGEAFF. CDR3 in DNA: TGTGCCAGCTCACCGGAGTGGACAGGCGGTGAAGCTTTCTTT.

J is TRBJ1-3 and V is TRBV2; 7 bases agree with TRBD1. The ends lost 7 bases at V and 3 bases at J; junction bases unmatched: 12. Germline V lookup: CDR1 SNHLY, CDR2 FYNNEI. The CDR3 runs to 16 residues. The CDR3 DNA reads TGTGCCAGCACTGGGACAGTGGGTAGTGGTGGAAACACCATATATTTT. It specifies CASTGTVGSGGNTIYF.

The rearrangement uses TRBV27 and TRBJ1-1; D is unclear. Germline lookup yields CDR1 MNHEY and CDR2 SMNVEV (reference sequence). The CDR3 has 13 amino acids. V lost 6 bases to trimming and J lost 4 bases, with 12 bases between them. CDR3 nucleotides: TGTGCCAGCAGCAGTGTACCTGGCACTGAAGCTTTCTTT. This translates into CASSSVPGTEAFF.

The rearrangement uses TRBV7-6 and TRBJ2-3; D is possibly TRBD2 (5 bases). CDR3 length equals 13 residues. The V end was cut by 4 bases, the J end by 4 bases, with 9 bases between. Germline assignment: CDR1 SGHVS and CDR2 FNYEAQ. The CDR3 reads CASSSLRADTQYF. The CDR3 bases are TGTGCCAGCAGCTCTCTGCGGGCAGATACGCAGTATTTT.

V usage is TRBV19 and J usage is TRBJ2-7; D perhaps matches TRBD2 (6 bases). The CDR3 runs 11 residues. Trimming pared 3 bases from V and 7 bases from J, leaving 7 bases between. Germline assignment: CDR1 LNHDA and CDR2 SQIVND (reference sequence). Here the CDR3 reads CASSIGGEQYF. The CDR3 nucleotides are TGTGCCAGTAGTATCGGGGGTGAGCAGTACTTC.

This clone came up once. The chain uses TRBV4-1 and TRBJ2-3, with TRBD2 matching over 12 bases. Germline V gene lookup returns CDR1 MGHRA and CDR2 YSYEKL. The CDR3 covers 15 residues. V gave up 6 bases and J gave up 6 bases; unmatched junction bases: 7. The CDR3 DNA is TGCGCCAGCAGACGACTAGCGGGAGTTGCCGATACGCAGTATTTT. Its protein is CASRRLAGVADTQYF.

The chain is built from TRBV18 and TRBJ2-3; TRBD2 aligns across 11 bases. CDR1 is KGHSH, CDR2 LQKENI, per germline. This CDR3 has 17 amino acids. Unmatched junction bases numbered 7, after V lost 3 bases and J lost 2 bases. CDR3 nucleotides: TGTGCCAGCTCACCTCGGACTAGCGGGCGACACACAGATACGCAGTATTTT. This encodes CASSPRTSGRHTDTQYF.

V is TRBV28 and J is TRBJ1-6; tentative D call: TRBD1 (5 bases). V was shortened by 6 bases and J by 8 bases, with 23 bases between the two germline ends. This CDR3 is 17 amino acids long. Germline CDR1 MDHEN, CDR2 SYDVKM. CDR3 coding DNA: TGTGCCAGCAGCGCCCCACATCACAGGTCGCTGGATTCACCCCTCCACTTT. Translation gives CASSAPHHRSLDSPLHF. Full variable domain (missing parts from reference TRBV28 and TRBJ1-6): DVKVTQSSRYLVKRTGEKVFLECVQDMDHENMFWYRQDPGLGLRLIYFSYDVKMKEKGDIPEGYSVSREKKERFSLILESASTNQTSMYLCASSAPHHRSLDSPLHFGNGTRLTVT.

This clone was observed a few times. The CDR3 nucleotides read TGTGCCAGCAGTGACCCGACCACTCTAGCGGGGTCGAACACCGGGGAGCTGTTTTTT. It encodes CASSDPTTLAGSNTGELFF. This chain uses TRBV2 with TRBJ2-2, with 9 bases identical to TRBD2. CDR3 length: 19 residues. Germline loops: CDR1 SNHLY, CDR2 FYNNEI. Trimming removed 3 bases from V and 0 bases from J; junction bases left unmatched: 11.

A single count supports this clone. This sequence joins TRBV9 and TRBJ2-7; D uncertain. Germline-derived CDR1 and CDR2 are SGDLS and YYNGEE. V dropped 4 bases and J dropped 3 bases, with 17 bases sitting between them. The CDR3 loop spans 15 amino acids. The CDR3 loop is CASSPSSGSGYEQYF. For the CDR3, the DNA is TGTGCCAGCAGCCCATCCAGTGGATCGGGCTACGAGCAGTACTTC.

The genes are TRBV27 and TRBJ2-2; D remains unclear. V was trimmed by 4 bases and J by 7 bases, leaving 10 bases between them. The CDR3 runs 13 residues. Germline assignment: CDR1 MNHEY and CDR2 SMNVEV (reference sequence). The CDR3 here is CASSYSPNGELFF. The CDR3 DNA is TGTGCCAGCAGTTACAGCCCGAACGGGGAGCTGTTTTTT.

V gene TRBV29-1 combines with J gene TRBJ2-3; TRBD2 aligns across 8 bases. Losses at the gene ends were 4 bases for V and 4 bases for J; bases not matched to a gene: 7. Germline lookup yields CDR1 SQVTM and CDR2 ANQGSEA. The CDR3 runs to 14 residues. CDR3 loop: CSVGKTSVADTQYF. The CDR3 bases are TGCAGCGTTGGCAAGACTAGCGTAGCAGATACGCAGTATTTT.